The table lists the clone carrying this TCR beta chain with a count of one. Clones were sequenced by immunoSEQ multiplex PCR, and TCRdb holds only the in-frame ones, with some missing. The repertoire holds 150,000 to 200,000 clones, with approximately 91% as singletons. This record comes from a study of blood T cell repertoires in COVID-19. Overall study context: COVID-19 samples, acute and convalescent, were from the United States, Italy and Spain.

The length of the CDR3 is 15 residues. Germline V gene sequence: CDR1 MNHEY, CDR2 SMNVEV (reference sequence). Unmatched junction bases numbered 7, after V lost 3 bases and J lost 5 bases. The material sequenced was peripheral blood. This chain uses TRBV27 with TRBJ2-5, with TRBD1 matching over 9 bases. This TCR derives from a man aged 65 to 79 with active or convalescent COVID-19. The CDR3 protein is CASSFGQGRAETQYF. CDR3 in DNA: TGTGCCAGCAGTTTCGGACAGGGGCGGGCCGAGACCCAGTACTTC.